This TCR beta chain comes out of a study of OX40 agonist ivuxolimab in advanced cancers. The overall study: Recorded diagnoses for dose-escalation patients were hepatocellular carcinoma, melanoma, renal cell or head and neck cancer.

The CDR3 is 13 amino acids. In germline, CDR1 is ENHRY, CDR2 SYGVKD. Trimming left V 3 bases short and J 3 bases short, with 8 bases between. Method: immunoSEQ multiplex PCR; TCRdb's copy keeps in-frame clones and lacks some. The sample shows 60,000 to 85,000 clones, over 85% of them seen only once. A few counts support this clone. The sequencing used CD4+ or CD8+ T cells sorted from blood, collected in a trial of the OX40 agonist ivuxolimab. This chain joins TRBV10-3 and TRBJ1-1; D remains unclear. This TCR derives from an adult with an advanced solid tumor such as melanoma, head and neck, liver or kidney cancer. Here the CDR3 reads CAISDRVHTEAFF. DNA of the CDR3: TGTGCCATCAGTGATAGGGTCCACACTGAAGCTTTCTTT.